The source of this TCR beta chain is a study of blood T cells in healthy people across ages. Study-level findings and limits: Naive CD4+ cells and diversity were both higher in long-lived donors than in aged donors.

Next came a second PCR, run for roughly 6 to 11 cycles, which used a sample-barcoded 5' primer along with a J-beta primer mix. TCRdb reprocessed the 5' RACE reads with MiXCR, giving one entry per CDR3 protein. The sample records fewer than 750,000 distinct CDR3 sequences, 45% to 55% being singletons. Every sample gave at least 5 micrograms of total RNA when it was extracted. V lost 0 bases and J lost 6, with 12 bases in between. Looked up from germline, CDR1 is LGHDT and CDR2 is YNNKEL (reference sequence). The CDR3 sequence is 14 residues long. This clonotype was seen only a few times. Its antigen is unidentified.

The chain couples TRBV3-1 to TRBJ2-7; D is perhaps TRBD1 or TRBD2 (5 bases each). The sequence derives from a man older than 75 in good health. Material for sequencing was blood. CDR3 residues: CASSQDPGTLEQYF. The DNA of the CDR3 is TGTGCCAGCAGCCAAGATCCAGGGACCCTCGAGCAGTACTTC.